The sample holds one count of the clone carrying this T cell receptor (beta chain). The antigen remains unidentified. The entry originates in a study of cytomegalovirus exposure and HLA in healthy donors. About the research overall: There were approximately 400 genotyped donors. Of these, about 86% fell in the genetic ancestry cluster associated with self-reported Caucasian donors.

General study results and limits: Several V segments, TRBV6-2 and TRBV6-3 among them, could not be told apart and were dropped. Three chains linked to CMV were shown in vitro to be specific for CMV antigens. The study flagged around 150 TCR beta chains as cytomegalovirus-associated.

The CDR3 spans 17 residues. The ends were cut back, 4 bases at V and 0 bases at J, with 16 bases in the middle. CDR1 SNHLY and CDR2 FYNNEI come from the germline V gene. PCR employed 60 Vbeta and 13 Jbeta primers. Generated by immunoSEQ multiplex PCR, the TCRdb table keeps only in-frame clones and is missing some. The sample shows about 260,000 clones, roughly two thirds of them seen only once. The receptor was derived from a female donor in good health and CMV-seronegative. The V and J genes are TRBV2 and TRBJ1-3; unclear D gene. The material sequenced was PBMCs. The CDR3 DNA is TGTGCCAGCAGTGCGGTAGAAACCGCGAGCTCTGGAAACACCATATATTTT. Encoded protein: CASSAVETASSGNTIYF.